These T cell receptor beta chains were read from a single sample in a study of cytomegalovirus exposure and HLA in healthy donors. Repertoires were generated with immunoSEQ multiplex PCR, while TCRdb's copy carries only in-frame clones and drops some. The sample shows approximately 150,000 clones, 65% to 75% of them seen only once. The sequenced sample consisted of PBMCs. These receptors all stem from a man between 60 and 75 years old in good health and CMV-seronegative. CDR3s include the opening cysteine and the closing phenylalanine or tryptophan. The D gene is left open where the match is weak. Clone size is given for some rows only: seen once, a few or many times, or a class if the clone is expanded.

D: TRBD2; V: TRBV5-4; J: TRBJ2-3; size: .; DNA: TGTGCCAGCAGCTTCAGGCTAGCGGGAGGCGGGGCAGATACGCAGTATTTT; CDR3: CASSFRLAGGGADTQYF
D: TRBD1; V: TRBV7-3; J: TRBJ2-2; size: few; DNA: TGTGCCAGCAGCTCTCGACAGGGCGGGAACACCGGGGAGCTGTTTTTT; CDR3: CASSSRQGGNTGELFF
D: .; V: TRBV9; J: TRBJ2-3; size: .; DNA: TGTGCCAGCAGCCTCAATGGACTGAAGAGCACAGATACGCAGTATTTT; CDR3: CASSLNGLKSTDTQYF
D: TRBD1; V: TRBV6-4; J: TRBJ1-1; size: .; DNA: TGTGCCAGCAGTGCCGGGACAGGGGGTCGGACTGAAGCTTTCTTT; CDR3: CASSAGTGGRTEAFF
D: TRBD1; V: TRBV7-8; J: TRBJ2-7; size: .; DNA: TGTGCCAGCAGCTTGGGACAGTACTACGAGCAGTACTTC; CDR3: CASSLGQYYEQYF
D: .; V: TRBV5-1; J: TRBJ1-4; size: .; DNA: TGCGCCAGCAGCTTGGAAGGACGGGGTAATGAAAAACTGTTTTTT; CDR3: CASSLEGRGNEKLFF
D: .; V: TRBV11-3; J: TRBJ2-3; size: .; DNA: TGTGCCAGCAGCCGGCGGGACTTAACCGATACGCAGTATTTT; CDR3: CASSRRDLTDTQYF
D: TRBD1; V: TRBV7-6; J: TRBJ1-5; size: .; DNA: TGTGCCAGCAGCTTTGGGACAGGGGTTCAGCCCCAGCATTTT; CDR3: CASSFGTGVQPQHF
D: .; V: TRBV6-1; J: TRBJ2-1; size: .; DNA: TGTGCCAGCAGTGAAAACAGGCACAATGAGCAGTTCTTC; CDR3: CASSENRHNEQFF
D: .; V: TRBV19; J: TRBJ1-5; size: .; DNA: TGTGCCAGTAGGATCAGCGGTTATAGCAATCAGCCCCAGCATTTT; CDR3: CASRISGYSNQPQHF
D: .; V: TRBV19; J: TRBJ1-5; size: .; DNA: TGTGCCAGTAGTATGTCTGTGAGCAATCAGCCCCAGCATTTT; CDR3: CASSMSVSNQPQHF
D: TRBD1; V: TRBV6-5; J: TRBJ2-7; size: few; DNA: TGTGCCAGCAGAGGACAGGGGTTTCCCTCCGAGCAGTACTTC; CDR3: CASRGQGFPSEQYF
D: .; V: TRBV6-4; J: TRBJ1-4; size: .; DNA: TGTGCCAGCAGTGACCCCGTCGGAAAACTGTTTTTT; CDR3: CASSDPVGKLFF
D: TRBD1; V: TRBV5-1; J: TRBJ2-1; size: .; DNA: TGCGCCAGCAGCCATGGACAGGGCAATGAGCAGTTCTTC; CDR3: CASSHGQGNEQFF
D: TRBD2; V: TRBV5-6; J: TRBJ2-7; size: few; DNA: TGTGCCAGCAGCCCTAACCCGGGACTAGCATACGAGCAGTACTTC; CDR3: CASSPNPGLAYEQYF